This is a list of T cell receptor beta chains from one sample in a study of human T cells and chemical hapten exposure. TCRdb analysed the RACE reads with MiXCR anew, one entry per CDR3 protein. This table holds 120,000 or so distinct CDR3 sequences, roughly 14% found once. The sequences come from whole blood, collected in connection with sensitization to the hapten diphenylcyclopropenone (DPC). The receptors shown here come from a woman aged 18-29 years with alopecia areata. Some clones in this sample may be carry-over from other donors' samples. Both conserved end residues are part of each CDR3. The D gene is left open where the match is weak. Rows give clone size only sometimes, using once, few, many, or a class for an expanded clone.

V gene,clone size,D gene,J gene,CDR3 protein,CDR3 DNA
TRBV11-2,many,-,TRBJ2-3,CASSSPEDLTDTQYF,TGTGCCAGCAGCTCCCCCGAAGACCTCACAGATACGCAGTATTTT
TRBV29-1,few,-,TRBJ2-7,CSATRGGSSYEQYF,TGCAGCGCCACCAGGGGGGGGTCCTCCTACGAGCAGTACTTC
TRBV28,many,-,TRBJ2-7,CASQAGSYYYEQYF,TGTGCCTCGCAGGCGGGTTCCTACTACTACGAGCAGTACTTC
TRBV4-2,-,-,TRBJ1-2,CASSQDLEFYGYTF,TGTGCCAGCAGCCAAGATCTGGAGTTCTATGGCTACACCTTC
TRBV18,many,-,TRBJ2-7,CASSPRKVYEQYF,TGTGCCAGCTCACCACGGAAGGTTTACGAGCAGTACTTC
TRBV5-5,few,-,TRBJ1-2,CASSFTSRQNYGYTF,TGTGCCAGCAGCTTTACCTCTCGACAGAACTATGGCTACACCTTC
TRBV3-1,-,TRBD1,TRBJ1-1,CASSQDRGTGRTEAFF,TGTGCCAGCAGCCAAGATCGGGGGACAGGGAGGACTGAAGCTTTCTTT
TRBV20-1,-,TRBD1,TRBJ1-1,CSAPRRQGANAEAFF,TGCAGTGCGCCCCGGCGACAGGGGGCGAACGCTGAAGCTTTCTTT
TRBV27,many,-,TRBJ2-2,CASSRLDTSNTGELFF,TGTGCCAGCAGCAGACTAGATACTTCGAACACCGGGGAGCTGTTTTTT
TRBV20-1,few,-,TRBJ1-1,CSAGVPEERPMNTEAFF,TGCAGTGCCGGGGTCCCCGAGGAGCGCCCAATGAACACTGAAGCTTTCTTT
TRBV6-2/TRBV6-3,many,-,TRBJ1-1,CASSYATYGAFF,TGTGCCAGCAGTTACGCGACATACGGAGCTTTCTTT
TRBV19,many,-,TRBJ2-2,CASRGRRGRTGELFF,TGTGCCAGTAGGGGGCGGAGGGGGCGAACCGGGGAGCTGTTTTTT
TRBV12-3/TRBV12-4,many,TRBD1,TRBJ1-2,CASKRDRGPYGYTF,TGTGCCAGCAAACGGGACAGGGGGCCTTATGGCTACACCTTC
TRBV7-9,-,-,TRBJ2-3,CVSSSSHGGRTDTQYF,TGTGTCAGCAGCTCGTCGCATGGAGGTCGCACAGATACGCAGTATTTT
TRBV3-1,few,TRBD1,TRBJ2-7,CASSPILLGQATIF,TGTGCCAGCAGCCCAATCCTGCTGGGACAGGCAACAATATTC
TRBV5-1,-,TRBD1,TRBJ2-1,CASSLAGQGAYEQFF,TGCGCCAGCAGCTTGGCAGGACAGGGGGCCTATGAGCAGTTCTTC
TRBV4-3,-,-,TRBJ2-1,CASSQDHRSYNEQFF,TGCGCCAGCAGCCAAGATCACAGGTCCTACAATGAGCAGTTCTTC
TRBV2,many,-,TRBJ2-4,CASSPNPTDQPFAKNIQYF,TGTGCCAGCAGTCCCAACCCGACAGACCAGCCGTTTGCCAAAAACATTCAGTACTTC
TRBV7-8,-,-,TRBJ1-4,CASSLDTTNEKLFF,TGTGCCAGCAGCTTAGATACAACTAATGAAAAACTGTTTTTT
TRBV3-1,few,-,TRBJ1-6,CASSQEEWGGLSSYNSPLHF,TGTGCCAGCAGCCAAGAGGAATGGGGGGGCTTAAGCTCCTATAATTCACCCCTCCACTTT
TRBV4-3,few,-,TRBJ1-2,CASSQASRDYGYTF,TGCGCCAGCAGCCAAGCGAGCAGGGACTATGGCTACACCTTC
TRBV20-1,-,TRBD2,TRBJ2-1,CSARDPTSGGNEQFF,TGCAGTGCTAGAGACCCGACTAGCGGGGGCAATGAGCAGTTCTTC